This TCR beta chain was captured by sequencing in a study of T cell responses to AZD1222 COVID-19 vaccine. Trimming took 4 bases from V and 2 from J; bases not matched to a gene: 10. This CDR3 is 17 amino acids long. From germline, CDR1 is SGHRS and CDR2 YFSETQ. Data came from immunoSEQ multiplex PCR; TCRdb stores just in-frame clones and leaves some out. The sample contains 84,000 or so clones, approximately 86% of which appear only once. Comment on this clone: The antigen is undetermined.

General study points: Repertoires were collected only later (after the peak T cell response had occurred). Spike-wide vaccine-associated CD4 TCRs dominated at 160-218 and 743-854. White British people made up most donors, females outnumbered males, and clonal diversity was possibly underestimated.

The specimen comprised peripheral blood, sampled on day 0 of AZD1222 vaccination. The receptor was derived from an adult in good health. This chain connects TRBV5-1 to TRBJ2-3; 10 bases map to TRBD2. This CDR3 reads CASSPTRTSGLTDTQYF. The CDR3 DNA reads as TGCGCCAGCAGCCCAACCAGGACTAGCGGCCTCACAGATACGCAGTATTTT.